This T cell receptor beta chain was found in a study of blood T cell repertoires in COVID-19. About the study: Acute and convalescent COVID-19 specimens originated in the United States, Italy and Spain. T cells, B-cell-depleted T cells, or PBMCs supplied cDNA or gDNA.

Original data processing: Counts of nucleated cells, estimated from reference gene primer amplification, were obtained. Some clones are missing from TCRdb's copy, which holds only in-frame ones; the method was immunoSEQ multiplex PCR. The V and J calls and clone size are taken from that table; D and trimming were inferred from the DNA. There are about 6,600 clones in the sample; approximately 92% occur only once, and approximately 4.2% lies in the top ten. V lost 2 bases and J lost 3; bases outside the gene matches: 13. Germline CDR1 is MGHRA and CDR2 is YSYEKL. The CDR3 runs 18 residues. The clonotype comes from an elderly man with active COVID-19. The chain combines TRBV4-1 with TRBJ1-5, with 7 bases fitting TRBD1. Sequencing was performed on peripheral blood. In DNA, the CDR3 is TGCGCCAGCAGCCAAAGGTTTGGGGGACAGTGGGACAATCAGCCCCAGCATTTT. It translates to CASSQRFGGQWDNQPQHF.